This T cell receptor (beta chain) was captured in a study of cytotoxic CD8 clonotypes in ibrutinib-treated CLL (dated by TCRdb to the early 2020s). With respect to the entire study: The cohort had 11 relapsed/refractory and some 15 treatment-naive patients; about 17 were IGHV unmutated. Partial responses were observed in some 24 patients and complete responses in 2; after a median follow-up of 68 months, remission was maintained in 14 patients and progression was observed in approximately 12. Samples at response were collected after a median of around twelve months of treatment, with a range of about 6 to 40 months. On average, each sample yielded 255,043 productive templates and over 90,000 productive rearrangements. Longitudinal samples were obtainable from about 30% of the roughly 90 participants in the trial. Cryopreserved peripheral blood mononuclear cells were collected before treatment, at response, and at either disease progression or sustained remission. All remission and progressive disease samples were collected while patients were still receiving ibrutinib.

The goal of deep resolution MiSeq sequencing was a depth between 1 in 1 million and 1 in 200,000 T cells, and coverage averaged 10x per clonotype. TCR beta libraries were generated with the immunoSEQ hsTCRB Kit. The original pipeline was this. Data were analyzed with ImmunoSEQ Data Assistant and ImmunoSEQ Analyzer, with V, D and J genes assigned per IMGT definitions. Clonality, with values ranging from 0 to 1, was calculated as one minus the normalized Shannon entropy of productive rearrangement frequencies. Only overrepresented clonotypes making up at least 0.05% of the repertoire of each patient were included in the public clonotype analysis. Some 14 age-matched healthy donor repertoires from immuneACCESS served as clonality controls. TCRdb took over this immuneACCESS table, retaining in-frame rearrangements with V and J assigned. Such tables are incomplete; in checked studies, under half of the missing clones stem from an unresolved V gene, and the remainder is unexplained. That table supplies the V and J calls and clone size; D and trimming were determined from the DNA. The sample has about 180,000 clones on record, less than 85% of them singletons. The top ten constitute about 5% of the sample.

In the paper's terms, the time point label means: roughly 25 months on ibrutinib. For TCR beta library preparation, 2 to 2.5 micrograms of genomic DNA were isolated from cryopreserved PBMCs. Longitudinal blood samples from CLL patients on ibrutinib monotherapy were analyzed using high-throughput TCR beta sequencing. The patients took part in an open-label, single-center phase 2 trial of ibrutinib monotherapy. Per the germline V gene, SNHLY is the CDR1 and FYNNEI is the CDR2. The junction shows trimming of 1 base on V and 6 bases on J, plus 6 bases between the germline ends. From its cysteine to its phenylalanine, the CDR3 spans 12 amino acids. Of all the DNA, just the CDR3 is kept, 36 bases in frame from base 1. As concerns this clone: Its antigen is still unknown. The sample holds no much larger clone one base away, and base qualities are not on file.

What the research found in general, with its limitations: Sustained-remission and progressing patients did not have matched sampling times, and lymph node repertoires were not examined. At baseline, clonality was higher than in age-matched healthy donors and showed a strong correlation with circulating CD8+ T-cell counts. Clonality increased at ibrutinib response, stayed stable in sustained remission, and fell back toward baseline at progression. Public clonotypes were rare and either contracted or stayed stable during treatment, and the rise in clonality at ibrutinib response reflected the expansion of private clonotypes.

This TCR derives from a human donor with chronic lymphocytic leukemia. The sample here was PBMCs, taken after 24 months of ibrutinib treatment. This receptor chain uses TRBV2 and TRBJ1-1; no D gene call is confident. For the CDR3, the sequence is CASSEGFAEAFF. The nucleotide sequence is given as TGTGCCAGCAGTGAAGGCTTCGCTGAAGCTTTCTTT.